These 24 T cell receptor beta chains share one sample of origin, sequenced in a study of T cell responses to AZD1222 COVID-19 vaccine. Measured with immunoSEQ multiplex PCR; TCRdb has only the in-frame clones, and not every one. This sample has some 80,000 clones, with about 91% found just once. The sample here was peripheral blood, taken 28 days after the second dose of the MenACWY control vaccine. The receptors were sampled from an adult who received the MenACWY meningococcal vaccine as a control.

V is TRBV30 and J is TRBJ1-3, with D perhaps matching TRBD1 (6 bases). V shed 0 bases and J shed 4 bases, with 10 bases lying between them. Germline V CDR1 and CDR2: GTSNPN, SVGIG (reference sequence). The CDR3 consists of 14 residues. In nucleotides, the CDR3 is TGTGCCTGGAGTGTCTACGGGACAGGAAACACCATATATTTT. Protein: CAWSVYGTGNTIYF.

The V call is TRBV3-1 (or the pseudogene TRBV3-2), the J call TRBJ1-5; no firm D call. Trimming left V 4 bases short and J 2 bases short, with 9 bases between. The germline gives CDR1 LGHDT, CDR2 YNNKEL (reference sequence). The CDR3 has 14 residues. The CDR3 sequence is CASSPDSGNQPQHF. The CDR3, as DNA: TGTGCCAGCAGCCCCGACTCGGGCAATCAGCCCCAGCATTTT.

The chain carries TRBV30 and TRBJ1-2; the D is unclear. V lost 2 bases to trimming and J lost 2 bases, with 6 bases between them. This CDR3 comprises 12 residues. Per germline, CDR1 GTSNPN and CDR2 SVGIG (reference sequence). CDR3 region: CAWSRQNYGYTF. The CDR3 DNA sequence: TGTGCCTGGAGTAGGCAAAACTATGGCTACACCTTC.

The chain couples TRBV19 to TRBJ1-4, with D tentatively TRBD1 (6 bases). Germline lookup yields CDR1 LNHDA and CDR2 SQIVND (reference sequence). This CDR3 has 14 residues. V lost 5 bases and J lost 7, with 14 bases in between. CDR3 nucleotide sequence: TGTGCCAGTAGTCAGGGGCCGGGTAGTGAAAAACTGTTTTTT. Translation gives CASSQGPGSEKLFF.

J is TRBJ2-3 and V is TRBV6-4, with 9 nucleotides matching TRBD1. CDR3 size: 13 residues. J was trimmed by 3 bases and V by 6 bases; bases with no gene match: 1. CDR1 MRHNA and CDR2 SNTAGT come from the germline V gene. The CDR3 protein is CASRQGATDTQYF. The CDR3 DNA reads as TGTGCCAGCAGACAGGGGGCAACAGATACGCAGTATTTT.

The sample holds one count of this clone. The chain joins TRBV11-2 to TRBJ1-6; 7 bases map to TRBD1. The germline V gene has CDR1 SGHAT and CDR2 FQNNGV. This CDR3 comprises 17 residues. After removal of 1 base from V and 5 bases from J, the junction contained 8 bases not matched to a gene. CDR3 nucleotides: TGTGCCAGCAGCTTAGGATATGGGACAGCAAATAATTCACCCCTCCACTTT. It specifies CASSLGYGTANNSPLHF. The whole variable domain, remainder taken from reference TRBV11-2 and TRBJ1-6, is EAGVAQSPRYKIIEKRQSVAFWCNPISGHATLYWYQQILGQGPKLLIQFQNNGVVDDSQLPKDRFSAERLKGVDSTLKIQPAKLEDSAVYLCASSLGYGTANNSPLHFGNGTRLTVT.

CDR3 amino acids: CATSRDAGNQPQHF. The CDR3, as DNA: TGTGCCACCAGCAGAGATGCCGGGAATCAGCCCCAGCATTTT. The genes are TRBV15 and TRBJ1-5; no definite D call. This CDR3 is 14 amino acids long. Germline V CDR1 and CDR2: LNHNV, YYDKDF (reference sequence). V was trimmed by 0 bases and J by 4 bases, leaving 7 bases between them.

This chain uses TRBV19 with TRBJ1-2, with D unclear. Trimming stripped 3 bases from V and 7 bases from J, with 12 bases between. The CDR3 sequence is 13 residues long. CDR1 is LNHDA and CDR2 is SQIVND in the germline V gene (reference sequence). Here the CDR3 DNA reads TGTGCCAGTAGTATTGGCTCAGAAGGTGGCTACACCTTC. Its protein is CASSIGSEGGYTF.

This chain joins TRBV29-1 and TRBJ2-3; D tentatively fits TRBD1 or TRBD2 (5 bases each). The V gene lost 8 bases and the J gene lost 2 bases, with 17 bases spanning the gap. Per the germline V gene, CDR1 is SQVTM and CDR2 is ANQGSEA. The CDR3 consists of 14 residues. The DNA for the CDR3 is TGCAGCATACGGGACCCCTCCTTCACAGATACGCAGTATTTT. It yields the protein CSIRDPSFTDTQYF.

This chain links TRBV19 with TRBJ2-2; 10 bases map to TRBD2. This CDR3 is built from 16 residues. In germline, CDR1 is LNHDA, CDR2 SQIVND (reference sequence). The V gene end was trimmed by 3 bases and the J gene end by 2 bases; junction bases not matched to a gene: 3. CDR3 nucleotides: TGTGCCAGTAGTATCCGGACTAGCGGAAACACCGGGGAGCTGTTTTTT. Translating gives CASSIRTSGNTGELFF.

The rearrangement uses TRBV11-3 and TRBJ2-7; a possible D gene is TRBD2 (5 bases). Deletions cut 2 bases from V and 0 bases from J, with 5 bases between. Germline V gene sequence: CDR1 SGHNT, CDR2 YENEEA. The CDR3 is 13 amino acids. The CDR3 loop reads CASSLRDSYEQYF. CDR3 sequence (DNA): TGTGCCAGCAGCTTACGGGACTCCTACGAGCAGTACTTC. Full variable domain (rest looked up from reference TRBV11-3 and TRBJ2-7): EAGVVQSPRYKIIEKKQPVAFWCNPISGHNTLYWYLQNLGQGPELLIRYENEEAVDDSQLPKDRFSAERLKGVDSTLKIQPAELGDSAVYLCASSLRDSYEQYFGPGTRLTVT.

Here the CDR3 reads CASSLAGISYNEQFF. In nucleotides, the CDR3 is TGTGCCAGCAGCTTAGCTGGGATATCCTACAATGAGCAGTTCTTC. This chain uses TRBV7-6 with TRBJ2-1; unclear D gene. The CDR3 is made up of 15 amino acids. CDR1 is SGHVS, CDR2 FNYEAQ, per germline. The ends were cut back, 0 bases at V and 1 base at J, with 7 bases in the middle. Combining the CDR3 with reference TRBV7-6 and TRBJ2-1 gives the whole variable domain GAGVSQSPRYKVTKRGQDVALRCDPISGHVSLYWYRQALGQGPEFLTYFNYEAQQDKSGLPNDRFSAERPEGSISTLTIQRTEQRDSAMYRCASSLAGISYNEQFFGPGTRLTVL.

The chain joins TRBV4-3 to TRBJ1-4; D possibly corresponds to TRBD1 (6 bases). Trimming removed 1 base at V and 0 bases at J, with 15 bases between. The CDR3 sequence is 18 residues long. Germline V gene data show CDR1 as LGHNA and CDR2 as YSLEER. The chain's CDR3 is CASSQGQDSYATNEKLFF. The CDR3, as DNA: TGCGCCAGCAGCCAAGGCCAGGACAGCTATGCAACTAATGAAAAACTGTTTTTT.

This clone has just one count. The chain recombines TRBV24-1 with TRBJ1-2; 8 bases align to TRBD1. This CDR3 contains 14 residues. The germline V gene encodes CDR1 KGHDR and CDR2 SFDVKD. V was clipped by 2 bases and J by 3 bases; unmatched bases: 1. The CDR3 sequence: CATSDYRGDYGYTF. The CDR3 DNA reads as TGTGCCACCAGTGATTACAGGGGGGACTATGGCTACACCTTC.

About this clone: A junction boundary mismatches the germline segment, possibly from a read error. The rearrangement links TRBV19 to TRBJ2-1; D unclear. Germline values: CDR1 LNHDA, CDR2 SQIVND (reference sequence). The CDR3 runs to 13 residues. The CDR3 sequence is CASSVDTHNEQFF. CDR3 in DNA: TGTGCCAGTAGTGTAGACACCCACAATGAGCAGTTCTTC.

The chain joins TRBV5-4 to TRBJ2-5, with a weak D call TRBD2 (5 bases). This CDR3 is 13 amino acids long. The V end lost 1 base, the J end lost 5 bases, and 9 bases lay between the germline ends. The V gene's germline CDR1 is SGHNT and CDR2 YYREEE (reference sequence). The CDR3 loop reads CASSLKDYETQYF. CDR3 coding DNA: TGTGCCAGCAGCTTGAAAGACTATGAGACCCAGTACTTC.

V is TRBV28 and J is TRBJ1-1; no clear D gene. Germline V gene data show CDR1 as MDHEN and CDR2 as SYDVKM. Trimming cost V 3 bases and J 10 bases, with 9 bases left between them. CDR3 length equals 11 residues. The CDR3 DNA follows: TGTGCCAGCAGTTTGACCAGGATAGCTTTCTTT. Its translation: CASSLTRIAFF.

This rearrangement joins TRBV2 to TRBJ2-1; D is perhaps TRBD2 (6 bases). The CDR3 is 14 residues long. Trimming cost V 7 bases and J 1 base, with 11 bases left between them. The V gene's germline CDR1 is SNHLY and CDR2 FYNNEI. The DNA of the CDR3 is TGTGCCAGCACCAGCGGGCGTTCCTACAATGAGCAGTTCTTC. Translation gives CASTSGRSYNEQFF.

The V and J genes are TRBV5-5 and TRBJ2-2; D is possibly TRBD1 or TRBD2 (6 bases each). Trimming took off 0 bases at V and 0 bases at J, with 15 bases between the two ends. This CDR3 has 18 residues. Germline CDR1 reads SGHKS; CDR2 reads YYEKEE (reference sequence). The DNA of the CDR3 is TGTGCCAGCAGCTTGGCCCCGGGGGCTGGTTCGAACACCGGGGAGCTGTTTTTT. Translated: CASSLAPGAGSNTGELFF.

The J gene is TRBJ1-2, the V gene TRBV16; D is perhaps TRBD1 (6 bases). Per germline, CDR1 KGHSY and CDR2 FQNENV. This CDR3 region has 15 residues. Trimming left V 0 bases short and J 4 bases short, with 12 bases between. CDR3 DNA sequence: TGTGCCAGCAGCCAATCGTCCGGGGGCGGCTATGGCTACACCTTC. Amino acid sequence: CASSQSSGGGYGYTF.

This clone occurred a few times. The chain uses TRBV18 and TRBJ1-1; the D is unclear. There are 15 residues in the CDR3. Germline CDR1 reads KGHSH; CDR2 reads LQKENI. The ends were cut back, 1 base at V and 0 bases at J, with 9 bases in the middle. The CDR3 bases are TGTGCCAGCTCACCACTTGACGGACTGAACACTGAAGCTTTCTTT. It encodes CASSPLDGLNTEAFF.

The chain links TRBV28 to TRBJ1-6; 7 bases align to TRBD1. After removal of 7 bases from V and 15 bases from J, the junction contained 9 bases not matched to a gene. This CDR3 contains 12 residues. CDR1 is MDHEN, CDR2 SYDVKM, per germline. The CDR3 loop is CASINTGALLHF. The DNA of the CDR3 is TGTGCCAGCATCAATACAGGGGCCCTCCTCCACTTT.

This chain uses TRBV2 with TRBJ1-5, with 9 nucleotides matching TRBD1. J lost 4 bases, V lost 8 bases, and 6 bases had no gene match. Germline V gene sequence: CDR1 SNHLY, CDR2 FYNNEI. The CDR3 runs to 14 residues. The CDR3 sequence is CASAATGGNQPQHF. CDR3 sequence (DNA): TGTGCCAGCGCCGCGACAGGGGGGAATCAGCCCCAGCATTTT.

The V gene is TRBV6-5, the J gene TRBJ2-7; 12 bases align to TRBD2. The CDR3 sequence is 14 residues long. Unmatched junction bases numbered 5, after V lost 6 bases and J lost 5 bases. In germline, CDR1 is MNHEY, CDR2 SVGAGI. The CDR3 DNA is TGTGCCAGCAGACCTAGCGGGGGGGCCAACGAGCAGTACTTC. Its translation is CASRPSGGANEQYF.